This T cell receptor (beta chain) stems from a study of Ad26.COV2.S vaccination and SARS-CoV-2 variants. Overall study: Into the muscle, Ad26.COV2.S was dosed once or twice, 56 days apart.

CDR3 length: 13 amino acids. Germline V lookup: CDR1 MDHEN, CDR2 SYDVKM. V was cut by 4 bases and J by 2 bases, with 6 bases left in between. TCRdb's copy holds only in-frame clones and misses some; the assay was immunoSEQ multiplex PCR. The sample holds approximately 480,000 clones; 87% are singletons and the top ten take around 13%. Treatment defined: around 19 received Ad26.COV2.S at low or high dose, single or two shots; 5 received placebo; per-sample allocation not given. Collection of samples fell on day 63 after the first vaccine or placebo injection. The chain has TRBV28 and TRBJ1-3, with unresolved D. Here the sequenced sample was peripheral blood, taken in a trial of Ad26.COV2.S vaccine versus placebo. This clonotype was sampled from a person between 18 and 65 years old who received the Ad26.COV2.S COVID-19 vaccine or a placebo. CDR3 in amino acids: CASSSNPGNTIYF. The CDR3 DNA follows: TGTGCCAGCAGTTCTAATCCTGGAAACACCATATATTTT. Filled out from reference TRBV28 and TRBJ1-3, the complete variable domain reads DVKVTQSSRYLVKRTGEKVFLECVQDMDHENMFWYRQDPGLGLRLIYFSYDVKMKEKGDIPEGYSVSREKKERFSLILESASTNQTSMYLCASSSNPGNTIYFGEGSWLTVV.